The 5 T cell receptor beta chains listed next were all sequenced from one sample in a study of blood T cell repertoires in COVID-19. TCRdb's copy holds only in-frame clones and misses some; the assay was immunoSEQ multiplex PCR. The data show some 160,000 clones, over 75% seen once. The sequencing input was PBMCs or T cells enriched from blood (not recorded which). The receptors derive from a woman aged 50 to 65 who had recovered from COVID-19.

The rearrangement uses TRBV6-2 or TRBV6-3 and TRBJ1-5; no reliable D call. V was cut by 1 base and J by 7 bases, with 5 bases left in between. The CDR3 length is 12 residues. The germline V gene encodes CDR1 MNHEY and CDR2 SVGEGT. CDR3: CASSYFRQPQHF. In DNA form, the CDR3 reads TGTGCCAGCAGTTACTTCAGGCAGCCCCAGCATTTT.

The chain is built from TRBV4-3 and TRBJ2-3; D unclear. Germline CDR1 is LGHNA and CDR2 is YSLEER. This CDR3 spans 15 amino acids. Between the trimmed V and J ends, which lost 2 bases and 8 bases, there was a span of 17 bases. The CDR3 DNA reads TGCGCCAGCAGCCAAAGGAGTTCAACGTCGAGTACGCAGTATTTT. Its protein product is CASSQRSSTSSTQYF.

This clone was counted between two and nine times. The genes are TRBV11-2 and TRBJ1-1, with unresolved D. Trimming pared 6 bases from V and 0 bases from J, leaving 20 bases between. CDR1 SGHAT and CDR2 FQNNGV come from the germline V gene. This CDR3 has 17 residues. The CDR3 sequence is CASRGNLGRLLNTEAFF. DNA for the CDR3: TGTGCCAGCAGGGGCAACCTGGGCCGCCTCTTGAACACTGAAGCTTTCTTT.

This chain links TRBV7-2 with TRBJ2-1; TRBD1 might be the D (7 bases). The CDR3 loop spans 13 amino acids. Germline V gives CDR1 SGHTA, CDR2 FQGNSA. With 3 bases removed from V and 8 bases from J, the gap between germline ends came to 11 bases. The CDR3 protein is CASSFSRGDEQFF. Written as DNA, the CDR3 is TGTGCCAGCAGCTTTTCCAGGGGGGATGAGCAGTTCTTC.

The gene calls are TRBV4-2 and TRBJ2-3; D is undetermined. V was pared by 1 base and J by 4 bases, with 9 bases between. Germline V CDR1 and CDR2: LGHNA, YNFKEQ. There are 14 residues in the CDR3. CDR3 region: CASSQGAGSDTQYF. DNA of the CDR3: TGTGCCAGCAGCCAAGGAGCAGGTTCAGATACGCAGTATTTT.